These 11 T cell receptor beta chains were all obtained from the same sample, sequenced in a study of blood T cells in healthy people across ages (dated by TCRdb to the mid-2010s). The protocol used for the library was 5' RACE. Sequencing was performed on an Illumina HiSeq 2500. A second PCR of roughly 7 to 11 cycles was performed with a sample-barcoded 5' primer and a J-beta primer mix. TCRdb passed the public sequencing reads through fastp at Q25 and MiXCR, retaining productive beta sequences. CDR3 protein sequences are deduplicated, and each keeps its most common genes and DNA. Here the sample has hundreds of thousands of distinct CDR3 sequences; less than 70% occur a single time. About 42% of the sample comes from the top ten. Sequenced sample: blood. These receptors all come from a man older than 75 in good health.

This chain joins TRBV7-2 and TRBJ1-1, with 7 bases aligning to TRBD1. The CDR3 is 17 residues long. Trimming cost V 1 base and J 4 bases; bases outside gene matches: 12. Germline loops: CDR1 SGHTA, CDR2 FQGNSA. The CDR3 spells CASSLVQGVGIGTEAFF. The CDR3 DNA follows: TGTGCCAGCAGCTTAGTGCAGGGGGTCGGGATCGGCACTGAAGCTTTCTTT.

The CDR3 DNA reads as TGCAGTGCTGGAACCGGGACAGGAAGGAGACGGTACGATGAGCAGTTCTTC. Its translation: CSAGTGTGRRRYDEQFF. J is TRBJ2-1 and V is TRBV20-1, with 8 bases that match TRBD1. Germline V lookup: CDR1 DFQATT, CDR2 SNEGSKA (reference sequence). V shed 5 bases and J 8 bases; nucleotides not matched to a gene: 20. CDR3 length equals 17 residues.

This clonotype was counted a few times. J is TRBJ2-7 and V is TRBV11-2; D may be TRBD1 (6 bases). Germline V CDR1 and CDR2: SGHAT, FQNNGV. The CDR3 extends over 14 amino acids. V was clipped by 5 bases and J by 4 bases, with 15 bases between them. DNA for the CDR3: TGTGCCAGCAGCGTGAACAGGGTCGGGTACGAGCAGTACTTC. Encoded protein: CASSVNRVGYEQYF.

The chain combines TRBV9 with TRBJ2-7; D not certain. V lost 3 bases, J lost 1 base, and 8 bases lay in between. CDR1 is SGDLS and CDR2 is YYNGEE in the germline V gene. The CDR3 has 13 residues. The CDR3 nucleotides read TGTGCCAGCAGCGACCCCAGGTCCTACGAGCAGTACTTC. This translates into CASSDPRSYEQYF.

This chain uses TRBV24-1 with TRBJ2-3; no clear D. Germline assignment: CDR1 KGHDR and CDR2 SFDVKD. V was pared by 3 bases and J by 5 bases, with 5 bases between. This CDR3 spans 12 amino acids. Here the CDR3 reads CATSDGRDTQYF. The CDR3 coding sequence is TGTGCCACCAGTGATGGCCGAGATACGCAGTATTTT.

The rearrangement joins TRBV9 to TRBJ2-3, with 11 nucleotides matching TRBD2. Per germline, CDR1 SGDLS and CDR2 YYNGEE. The CDR3 runs 17 residues. V lost 0 bases and J lost 0; bases outside the gene matches: 3. The CDR3 coding sequence is TGTGCCAGCAGCGTAGAACTAGCGGGAGCTAGCACAGATACGCAGTATTTT. This encodes CASSVELAGASTDTQYF.

This clonotype was observed a handful of times. The chain joins TRBV7-2 to TRBJ2-7, with TRBD2 identical over 8 bases. Germline V CDR1 and CDR2: SGHTA, FQGNSA. This CDR3 has 16 residues. Germline trimming cut 3 bases from V and 2 bases from J; bases unmatched to any gene: 9. The CDR3 coding sequence is TGTGCCAGCAGCTTTTCCCCGGGAGGGCCACCCTACGAGCAGTACTTC. Protein sequence: CASSFSPGGPPYEQYF.

This clonotype was seen a few times. The chain employs TRBV3-1 and TRBJ2-1; D remains ambiguous. Trimming left V 0 bases short and J 6 bases short, with 9 bases between. Per the germline V gene, CDR1 is LGHDT and CDR2 is YNNKEL (reference sequence). The CDR3 spans 14 residues. CDR3 DNA: TGTGCCAGCAGCCAAGAAGCCCGCCGCAATGAGCAGTTCTTC. Translating it yields CASSQEARRNEQFF.

This rearrangement joins TRBV20-1 to TRBJ1-1; 7 bases are a match to TRBD1. Germline V lookup: CDR1 DFQATT, CDR2 SNEGSKA (reference sequence). Unmatched junction bases numbered 12, after V lost 3 bases and J lost 11 bases. The CDR3 spans 13 residues. The CDR3, as DNA: TGCAGTGCTAGGGACGGACAGGTGAACAGGGCTTTCTTT. It encodes CSARDGQVNRAFF.

J is TRBJ2-5 and V is TRBV5-1; 7 nucleotides align to TRBD2. The germline V gene encodes CDR1 SGHRS and CDR2 YFSETQ. With V trimmed by 3 bases and J by 1 base, 9 bases remained unmatched. The CDR3 contains 16 residues. CDR3 region: CASSWNLPSGQETQYF. CDR3 bases: TGCGCCAGCAGCTGGAATCTCCCTAGCGGCCAAGAGACCCAGTACTTC.

This clonotype came up a few times. The V and J genes are TRBV20-1 and TRBJ2-3; the D gene could be TRBD1 or TRBD2 (5 bases each). Germline loops: CDR1 DFQATT, CDR2 SNEGSKA (reference sequence). V lost 6 bases and J 4 bases, leaving 14 bases between the germline ends. The CDR3 is made up of 13 amino acids. The CDR3 nucleotides are TGCAGTGCCAGCATGAGGGGCCCAGATACGCAGTATTTT. Amino acids: CSASMRGPDTQYF.